This TCR beta chain originates from a study of T cells in Graves' hyperthyroidism and ophthalmopathy. Study context: Specimen type is peripheral blood, collected at initial diagnosis prior to any treatment.

CDR3 size: 14 residues. Trimming pared 3 bases from V and 10 bases from J, leaving 17 bases between. Germline V gives CDR1 ENHRY, CDR2 SYGVKD. Recently diagnosed hyperthyroidism of less than 2 months' duration affected patients aged 18 to 65. Isolation of PBMCs was performed on 8.5 to 10 ml fresh peripheral blood. Broader study findings: Researchers found most expanded thyroid clonotypes above 0.001 in blood as well.

RNA transcripts provided the source from which TCR beta CDR3 regions were amplified. TCR CDR3 underwent first-round RT-PCR with the HTBI primer set. TCRdb analysed the multiplex PCR reads with MiXCR anew, one entry per CDR3 protein. The data hold 550,000 to 800,000 distinct CDR3 sequences, with roughly 15% observed a single time. A remark on this clonotype: Its antigen is unidentified.

This sequence was found in a man between 18 and 29 years old with Graves' hyperthyroidism. V usage is TRBV10-3 and J usage is TRBJ2-3, with a possible D match to TRBD2 (5 bases). Specimen: blood. In DNA form, the CDR3 reads TGTGCCATCAGTGACGTTGATTTCGGACTCGCGCAGTATTTT. As protein: CAISDVDFGLAQYF.